The clone carrying this T cell receptor beta chain was counted once. V gave up 5 bases and J gave up 2 bases; unmatched junction bases: 5. The CDR3 sequence is 14 residues long. Germline CDR1 is SGHAT and CDR2 is FQDESV (reference sequence). Clones were read by immunoSEQ multiplex PCR, and TCRdb kept only the in-frame ones, dropping some. The data hold about 71,000 clones, with more than 80% observed a single time. This record comes from a study of blood T cell repertoires in COVID-19. This TCR came from a woman aged 80 or over with acute or convalescent COVID-19. Sequences were obtained from peripheral blood. The rearrangement uses TRBV11-1 and TRBJ2-5; 7 bases line up with TRBD1. The CDR3 is CASSQTGNQETQYF. The CDR3 bases are TGTGCCAGCAGCCAGACAGGGAATCAAGAGACCCAGTACTTC.